The 13 T cell receptor beta chains in this list originate from one sample, sequenced in a study of blood T cell repertoires in COVID-19. Repertoires were generated with immunoSEQ multiplex PCR, while TCRdb's copy carries only in-frame clones and drops some. Of about 60,000 clones listed, more than 65% are singletons. The specimen sequenced was peripheral blood. These receptors were collected from a human donor in a cohort sampled during active COVID-19.

This rearrangement joins TRBV24-1 to TRBJ2-1; 11 bases match TRBD2. CDR1 and CDR2 (germline): KGHDR, SFDVKD. This CDR3 is 16 amino acids long. After removal of 3 bases from V and 1 base from J, the junction contained 1 base not matched to a gene. The CDR3 sequence is CATSDGLAGSYNEQFF. CDR3 sequence (DNA): TGTGCCACCAGTGATGGACTAGCGGGTTCCTACAATGAGCAGTTCTTC.

The chain has TRBV30 and TRBJ1-5, with D possibly TRBD1 on 5 matching bases. Germline V CDR1 and CDR2: GTSNPN, SVGIG (reference sequence). V dropped 0 bases and J dropped 1 base, with 10 bases sitting between them. This CDR3 has 15 residues. The CDR3, as DNA: TGTGCCTGGAGTGTCCAGGGCTTAAGCAATCAGCCCCAGCATTTT. It translates to CAWSVQGLSNQPQHF. The full variable domain, rest sourced from reference TRBV30 and TRBJ1-5, is SQTIHQWPATLVQPVGSPLSLECTVEGTSNPNLYWYRQAAGRGLQLLFYSVGIGQISSEVPQNLSASRPQDRQFILSSKKLLLSDSGFYLCAWSVQGLSNQPQHFGDGTRLSIL.

As to this clone: Other DNA sequences in this sample translate to the same CDR3. V gene TRBV28 combines with J gene TRBJ2-7; D is perhaps TRBD1 (5 bases). CDR3 length: 14 amino acids. Germline V gene sequence: CDR1 MDHEN, CDR2 SYDVKM. With 3 bases removed from V and 2 bases from J, the gap between germline ends came to 11 bases. CDR3 nucleotide sequence: TGTGCCAGCAGTTTCTCCCAGGGTACCTACGAGCAGTACTTC. It specifies CASSFSQGTYEQYF.

The chain uses TRBV4-1 and TRBJ1-2; D not certain. The CDR3 consists of 13 residues. Between the trimmed V and J ends, which lost 2 bases and 3 bases, there was a span of 7 bases. Per the germline V gene, CDR1 is MGHRA and CDR2 is YSYEKL. CDR3 DNA: TGCGCCAGCAGCCAAACAAATGACTATGGCTACACCTTC. Amino acids: CASSQTNDYGYTF.

J is TRBJ2-1 and V is TRBV7-9, with D possibly matching TRBD2 (5 bases). Germline values: CDR1 SEHNR, CDR2 FQNEAQ (reference sequence). Trimming pared 0 bases from V and 16 bases from J, leaving 13 bases between. This CDR3 spans 12 amino acids. The CDR3 DNA sequence: TGTGCCAGCAGCTTAGCTACCGGGGTCAAATTCTTC. As protein: CASSLATGVKFF.

The chain couples TRBV7-9 to TRBJ2-5; D is perhaps TRBD1 (7 bases). The CDR3 sequence is 15 residues long. Per germline, CDR1 SEHNR and CDR2 FQNEAQ (reference sequence). Trimming cost V 4 bases and J 5 bases, with 17 bases left between them. CDR3 DNA sequence: TGTGCCAGCAGCTCCGGGGACAGAAGCGGGGAGACCCAGTACTTC. Translating gives CASSSGDRSGETQYF.

The V and J genes are TRBV5-1 and TRBJ1-2, with a tentative D call TRBD1 (5 bases). There are 15 residues in the CDR3. Looked up from germline, CDR1 is SGHRS and CDR2 is YFSETQ. V lost 0 bases and J 8 bases, leaving 17 bases between the germline ends. As DNA, the CDR3 is TGCGCCAGCAGCTTGGCCACGGACACCAGAAGCGGCTACACCTTC. Amino acids: CASSLATDTRSGYTF.

The chain recombines TRBV12-1 with TRBJ2-7; the table gives TRBD2 as D, unverified against the DNA. TRBV12-1 is labeled a pseudogene. This CDR3 comprises 16 residues. CDR3 DNA sequence: TGTGCCAGCAGCTTTCCAACCCGGTATCACGACTACGAGCAGTACTTC. As protein: CASSFPTRYHDYEQYF.

This clone was detected once. The chain has TRBV2 and TRBJ2-1; D might be TRBD1 (6 bases). The germline V gene encodes CDR1 SNHLY and CDR2 FYNNEI. Trimming removed 6 bases at V and 7 bases at J, with 7 bases between. This CDR3 spans 11 amino acids. CDR3 residues: CASRQGNEQFF. The DNA of the CDR3 is TGTGCCAGCAGGCAGGGGAATGAGCAGTTCTTC. The full variable domain, rest sourced from reference TRBV2 and TRBJ2-1, is EPEVTQTPSHQVTQMGQEVILRCVPISNHLYFYWYRQILGQKVEFLVSFYNNEISEKSEIFDDQFSVERPDGSNFTLKIRSTKLEDSAMYFCASRQGNEQFFGPGTRLTVL.

The genes are TRBV6-4 and TRBJ2-5, with 7 bases that match TRBD2. V was clipped by 4 bases and J by 4 bases; unmatched bases: 9. The germline V gene has CDR1 MRHNA and CDR2 SNTAGT. The CDR3 sequence is 15 residues long. The CDR3, as DNA: TGTGCCAGCAGTGCCGCCCCCACTAGCGCAGAGACCCAGTACTTC. Translated: CASSAAPTSAETQYF.

This clone has only one observation. This chain links TRBV16 with TRBJ2-1; no reliable D call. CDR3 length: 11 residues. The V gene's germline CDR1 is KGHSY and CDR2 FQNENV. The V gene lost 1 base and the J gene lost 8 bases, with 3 bases spanning the gap. The CDR3 sequence is CASSQYYEQFF. CDR3 DNA: TGTGCCAGCAGCCAATACTATGAGCAGTTCTTC.

This sequence joins TRBV7-9 and TRBJ2-7, with D unresolved. Per germline, CDR1 SEHNR and CDR2 FQNEAQ (reference sequence). V lost 2 bases to trimming and J lost 5 bases, with 4 bases between them. The CDR3 runs to 11 residues. CDR3 in amino acids: CASSLFDEQYF. CDR3 nucleotides: TGTGCCAGCAGCTTATTCGACGAGCAGTACTTC.

The CDR3 DNA reads TGTGCTAGTGGCCAGGGGGCTGATCAGCCCCAGCATTTT. It codes for CASGQGADQPQHF. The chain couples TRBV12-5 to TRBJ1-5, with 8 nucleotides matching TRBD1. This CDR3 contains 13 residues. J lost 5 bases, V lost 6 bases, and 3 bases had no gene match. CDR1 and CDR2 (germline): LGHNT, FRNRAP.